What follows are 6 T cell receptor beta chains derived from one specimen sequenced in a study of OX40 agonist ivuxolimab in advanced cancers. Using immunoSEQ multiplex PCR, the repertoire was profiled, and TCRdb retains in-frame clones only, with some absent. The sample lists fewer than 85,000 clones, 70% to 90% occurring once. The specimen comprised CD4+ or CD8+ T cells sorted from blood, sampled in a trial of the OX40 agonist ivuxolimab. These TCRs come from an adult with an advanced solid tumor such as melanoma, head and neck, liver or kidney cancer.

This clone was counted a few times. The J gene is TRBJ1-1, the V gene TRBV2; D gene ambiguous. Trimming cost V 7 bases and J 6 bases, with 6 bases left between them. The CDR3 has 10 amino acids. The germline V gene encodes CDR1 SNHLY and CDR2 FYNNEI. The CDR3 DNA follows: TGTGCCAGCACGGGTGCTGAAGCTTTCTTT. Translating it yields CASTGAEAFF.

CDR3 bases: TGTGCCAGCAGCGAGCAAGAATACGAGCAGTACTTC. Protein product: CASSEQEYEQYF. The V and J genes are TRBV5-6 and TRBJ2-7, with unresolved D. Germline V gene lookup returns CDR1 SGHDT and CDR2 YYEEEE. The CDR3 is 12 residues long. Trimming cost V 4 bases and J 4 bases, with 9 bases left between them.

The CDR3 loop reads CASSSDRVGYEQYF. CDR3 nucleotide sequence: TGTGCCAGCAGCTCCGACAGGGTAGGATACGAGCAGTACTTC. This sequence joins TRBV7-9 and TRBJ2-7; TRBD1 matches at 7 bases. This CDR3 contains 14 residues. Losses at the gene ends were 4 bases for V and 4 bases for J; bases not matched to a gene: 7. Germline CDR1 reads SEHNR; CDR2 reads FQNEAQ (reference sequence).

V is TRBV5-1 and J is TRBJ2-1; the D gene is possibly TRBD1 (5 bases). Germline values: CDR1 SGHRS, CDR2 YFSETQ. V was trimmed by 8 bases and J by 9 bases, leaving 15 bases between them. CDR3 size: 12 residues. Here the CDR3 DNA reads TGCGCCAGTATTGGGGCAGGACGTGAGCAGTTCTTC. It is translated as CASIGAGREQFF.

This clone was counted once. V is TRBV2 and J is TRBJ1-1; D gene uncertain. V was shortened by 8 bases and J by 3 bases, with 10 bases between the two germline ends. CDR3 size: 12 residues. The germline gives CDR1 SNHLY, CDR2 FYNNEI. The CDR3 sequence is CASWSSYTEAFF. The CDR3 nucleotides read TGTGCCAGCTGGAGCAGTTACACTGAAGCTTTCTTT.

CDR3 loop: CASSIGAAIPQETQYF. The CDR3 region has the DNA TGTGCCAGTAGTATAGGGGCGGCTATCCCCCAAGAGACCCAGTACTTC. The V call is TRBV19, the J call TRBJ2-5; D is ambiguous. Germline CDR1 and CDR2: LNHDA and SQIVND (reference sequence). V gave up 1 base and J gave up 1 base, with 13 bases separating them. The length of the CDR3 is 16 residues.